This T cell receptor beta chain was retrieved from a study of vaccination and CD4 T cells after COVID-19. Germline V gene lookup returns CDR1 MNHEY and CDR2 SVGAGI. The CDR3 spans 17 residues. V lost 0 bases and J 5 bases, leaving 17 bases between the germline ends. Treatment given: roughly 10-day PBMC culture with coronavirus spike peptide pools or control peptides (ViraFEST assay). Sequence data for DNA of cultured CD4+ T cells were generated by the Oncomine TCR Beta short-read assay. A single record per CDR3 protein comes from TCRdb applying MiXCR to the PCR reads. The table records more than 10,000 distinct CDR3 sequences, roughly a quarter of them present only once. A word on this clonotype: Its target is unknown.

The clonotype comes from a human donor who received a COVID-19 vaccine. The chain has TRBV6-5 and TRBJ1-5, with D tentatively TRBD1 (5 bases). The sequences come from CD4+ T cells from blood, cultured in vitro, collected before SARS-CoV-2 vaccination. Here the CDR3 reads CASSYSSGIVIHQPQHF. In DNA, the CDR3 is TGTGCCAGCAGTTACTCCTCAGGGATTGTTATTCATCAGCCCCAGCATTTT.